The source of this T cell receptor (beta chain) is a study of regulatory T cells in long-lasting Graves disease. General study points: Shared public clonotypes totalled fewer than 3,000 in persistent patients, compared with roughly 970 in new patients. Favored gene segments in persistent disease were TRBV28, TRBJ1-2 and TRBJ2-5.

Researchers made TCR beta libraries by using iRepertoire HTBI primers and running Arm-PCR on CDR3 regions. Original analysis: Samples revealed fewer than 65 TRBV and over 12 TRBJ segments. Each CDR3 protein is one row after TCRdb ran MiXCR on the multiplex PCR reads. These V and J calls are TCRdb output, not the study's own analysis. The sample includes about 560,000 distinct CDR3 sequences, about 16% seen only once; the top ten take 12%. Looked up from germline, CDR1 is MNHNS and CDR2 is SASEGT. The CDR3 is made up of 13 amino acids. The V gene lost 7 bases and the J gene lost 2 bases, with 11 bases spanning the gap. This clonotype was seen ten or more times. As yet, its antigen is unknown. Time point meaning: newly diagnosed GD, antithyroid drugs for less than 3 months. Scientists built the TCR library using RNA that was extracted from PBMCs. The same sample was also used in a study of T cells in Graves' hyperthyroidism and ophthalmopathy.

Material: peripheral blood mononuclear cells (PBMCs), obtained at new diagnosis, from a patient treated with antithyroid drugs. The chain carries TRBV6-1 and TRBJ1-1, with a tentative D call TRBD1 (6 bases). This TCR was sampled from a man aged 18 to 30 with Graves disease. This chain's CDR3 is CASTGHINTEAFF. DNA for the CDR3: TGTGCCAGCACGGGACACATAAACACTGAAGCTTTCTTT.